A selection of T cell receptor beta chains follows, all from one sample in a study of cytomegalovirus exposure and HLA in healthy donors. Sequenced by immunoSEQ multiplex PCR; TCRdb stores in-frame clones only, minus some. This table holds about 140,000 clones, approximately 82% found once. Sequences were obtained from PBMCs. These receptors all come from a man aged 18 to 29 in good health and CMV-seropositive. Both conserved end residues are part of each CDR3. A D gene is named only where the DNA matches it firmly. Expanded clones are given a class, and other clones once, few, many or no size at all.

CDR3 protein	CDR3 DNA	J gene	D gene	clone size	V gene
CASSLSRGNYGYTF	TGTGCCAGCAGCTTATCCCGGGGTAACTATGGCTACACCTTC	TRBJ1-2	-	few	TRBV5-5
CASSPMGLDEEAFF	TGTGCCAGTAGTCCCATGGGACTGGACGAGGAGGCTTTCTTT	TRBJ1-1	-	once	TRBV19
CASSEARGYGYTF	TGTGCCAGCAGTGAAGCGCGGGGTTATGGCTACACCTTC	TRBJ1-2	-	-	TRBV6-1
CASSPEGAGYGYTF	TGTGCCAGCTCACCAGAAGGGGCTGGCTATGGCTACACCTTC	TRBJ1-2	-	-	TRBV18
CASSRGQGTNGYTF	TGTGCCAGCAGCCGCGGACAGGGGACGAATGGCTACACCTTC	TRBJ1-2	TRBD1	few	TRBV5-6
CASSQDARGETQYF	TGCGCCAGCAGCCAAGATGCGCGGGGGGAGACCCAGTACTTC	TRBJ2-5	TRBD2	-	TRBV4-1
CASSLGGAGDRNEQFF	TGTGCCAGCAGCTTAGGCGGCGCGGGAGATAGGAATGAGCAGTTCTTC	TRBJ2-1	TRBD2	-	TRBV7-9
CASGNGQSWETQYF	TGTGCTAGTGGTAATGGACAGTCGTGGGAGACCCAGTACTTC	TRBJ2-5	-	-	TRBV12-5
CASSFLAGGPGEQFF	TGCGCCAGCAGCTTCCTAGCGGGAGGACCAGGTGAGCAGTTCTTC	TRBJ2-1	TRBD2	-	TRBV5-1
CASSLVTSGVETQYF	TGCGCCAGCAGCTTGGTGACTAGCGGGGTGGAGACCCAGTACTTC	TRBJ2-5	TRBD2	-	TRBV5-1
CASSTGQGRTEAFF	TGTGCCAGTAGTACCGGACAGGGGAGGACTGAAGCTTTCTTT	TRBJ1-1	TRBD1	-	TRBV19